This T cell receptor beta chain was sequenced for a study of OX40 agonist ivuxolimab in advanced cancers. Study summary: Of the participants, approximately 36% had some prior anti-PD-1, anti-PD-L1 or anti-CTLA-4 therapy, which was allowed. Study-level points and caveats: More expanded clones were found, on average, in CD8+ than in CD4+ T cells.

The CDR3 extends over 14 amino acids. In germline, CDR1 is MDHEN, CDR2 SYDVKM. Trimming cost V 3 bases and J 4 bases, with 12 bases left between them. Patients who had autoimmune disease history or got systemic immunosuppression were left out. As for this clone: Its antigen is still unknown.

Assay: immunoSEQ multiplex PCR; the TCRdb copy retains only in-frame clones and omits some. The top ten hold approximately 8% of the sample, which has around 67,000 clones, around 82% seen once. The chain has TRBV28 and TRBJ1-2, with D possibly matching TRBD1 (6 bases). This clonotype was obtained from an adult with an advanced solid tumor such as melanoma, head and neck, liver or kidney cancer. The starting material was CD4+ or CD8+ T cells sorted from blood, obtained in a trial of the OX40 agonist ivuxolimab. CDR3 region: CASSFPQGTYGYTF. CDR3 in DNA: TGTGCCAGCAGTTTCCCTCAGGGGACCTATGGCTACACCTTC.